Listed here is a single T cell receptor (beta chain). This specimen belongs to a study of blood T cell repertoires in COVID-19. Study background: Samples of COVID-19 (acute and convalescent) were obtained from the United States, Italy and Spain. The analysed material was cDNA or gDNA that came from T cells, B-cell-depleted T cells, or PBMCs.

Per the study methods: By means of reference gene primer amplification, nucleated cell counts were estimated. Sequencing used immunoSEQ multiplex PCR; TCRdb keeps in-frame clones, though not all of them. V and J calls and clone size are as listed in that table; D and trimming were resolved from the DNA. The sample lists around 340,000 clones; around 86% were seen once. The CDR3 loop spans 17 amino acids. Between the trimmed V and J ends, which lost 0 bases and 2 bases, there was a span of 14 bases. The germline gives CDR1 LGHDT, CDR2 YNNKEL (reference sequence). Assignment of participants to cohorts was predicated upon participant-reported clinical history.

This receptor was obtained from a woman in her forties with acute COVID-19. The sequencing sample was made of PBMCs or T cells enriched from blood (not recorded which). The chain uses TRBV3-1 (or the pseudogene TRBV3-2) and TRBJ1-5; D is unclear. This CDR3 is CASSQDYPGRGNQPQHF. CDR3 sequence (DNA): TGTGCCAGCAGCCAAGATTATCCAGGCCGCGGCAATCAGCCCCAGCATTTT.